The 23 T cell receptor beta chains below were found in one sample sequenced in a study of cytomegalovirus exposure and HLA in healthy donors. This PCR relied on a set of 60 Vbeta primers and 13 Jbeta primers. Only in-frame clones appear in the TCRdb table, and some are missing; sequencing was by immunoSEQ multiplex PCR. The data hold about 130,000 clones, with around 81% observed a single time. The sample consisted of PBMCs. The receptors come from a female donor in good health and CMV-seronegative.

A word on this clone: One end of the junction varies from germline; a read error may be responsible. The chain couples TRBV7-9 to TRBJ2-1; TRBD1 agrees at 9 bases. The length of the CDR3 is 18 residues. Germline V gene data show CDR1 as SEHNR and CDR2 as FQNEAQ (reference sequence). As DNA, the CDR3 is TGTTCCAGCAGCCCCATTCGGAGAGGACAGGGGAATGCCAATGAGCAGTTCTTC. Its protein product is CSSSPIRRGQGNANEQFF. Full variable domain (outside the CDR3, taken from reference TRBV7-9 and TRBJ2-1): DTGVSQNPRHKITKRGQNVTFRCDPISEHNRLYWYRQTLGQGPEFLTYFQNEAQLEKSRLLSDRFSAERPKGSFSTLEIQRTEQGDSAMYLCSSSPIRRGQGNANEQFFGPGTRLTVL.

The chain employs TRBV19 and TRBJ1-5; TRBD1 is a possible D gene (6 bases). Between the trimmed V and J ends, which lost 6 bases and 2 bases, there was a span of 11 bases. CDR3 length: 14 residues. Germline lookup yields CDR1 LNHDA and CDR2 SQIVND (reference sequence). The DNA of the CDR3 is TGTGCCAGTAGCAAAGGGGGGGGCAATCAGCCCCAGCATTTT. Translated: CASSKGGGNQPQHF.

The chain links TRBV27 to TRBJ2-7, with TRBD1 matching over 9 bases. The CDR3 has 14 amino acids. With 5 bases clipped from V and 2 bases from J, the junction kept 4 bases outside the gene matches. CDR1 is MNHEY, CDR2 SMNVEV, per germline (reference sequence). For the CDR3, the DNA is TGTGCCAGCAGTCCGGGACAGGGTCCCTACGAGCAGTACTTC. Protein: CASSPGQGPYEQYF.

This clone has just one count. The genes are TRBV6-1 and TRBJ2-7; TRBD1 might be the D (6 bases). Deletions cut 7 bases from V and 6 bases from J, with 13 bases between. The CDR3 is 12 amino acids. CDR1 and CDR2 from the germline V gene are MNHNS and SASEGT. This CDR3 is CASTSRTAEQYF. The CDR3 bases are TGTGCCAGCACTTCCAGGACAGCCGAGCAGTACTTC.

The V and J genes are TRBV7-6 and TRBJ1-5, with D possibly being TRBD1 (5 bases). Germline CDR1 and CDR2: SGHVS and FNYEAQ. The CDR3 covers 13 residues. The V end was cut by 2 bases, the J end by 5 bases, with 7 bases between. Written as DNA, the CDR3 is TGTGCCAGCAGCTTATCGGGGGATCAGCCCCAGCATTTT. Translating it yields CASSLSGDQPQHF.

The V gene is TRBV10-3, the J gene TRBJ2-1; TRBD1 matches 9 bases. This CDR3 has 18 residues. V shed 2 bases, J shed 5 bases, and the junction held 13 bases outside the gene matches. Germline V gene sequence: CDR1 ENHRY, CDR2 SYGVKD. CDR3 bases: TGTGCCATCAGTGAGCAAAGACAGGGGGTAACTGGAGACAATGAGCAGTTCTTC. Its protein product is CAISEQRQGVTGDNEQFF.

The J gene is TRBJ1-1, the V gene TRBV28; D gene ambiguous. This CDR3 has 12 residues. The germline V gene encodes CDR1 MDHEN and CDR2 SYDVKM. V was shortened by 5 bases and J by 5 bases, with 9 bases between the two germline ends. Here the CDR3 reads CASSEGTTEAFF. Here the CDR3 DNA reads TGTGCCAGCAGTGAGGGAACTACTGAAGCTTTCTTT.

This clone was counted between two and nine times. Relative to the germline gene, one junction end is altered; a read error may explain this. This CDR3 is CASSSSREGVETQYF. For the CDR3, the DNA is TGTGCTAGCAGCTCCTCCCGGGAGGGGGTCGAGACCCAGTACTTC. J is TRBJ2-5 and V is TRBV7-7; 8 bases line up with TRBD2. Looked up from germline, CDR1 is SSHAT and CDR2 is FNYEAQ (reference sequence). The CDR3 is 15 residues long.

This clone appeared a few times. CDR3 bases: TGTGCCAGTAGTGGGACAGGGGTCGCCGGGGAGCTGTTTTTT. Encoded protein: CASSGTGVAGELFF. V and J are TRBV19 and TRBJ2-2; 10 nucleotides agree with TRBD1. CDR1 and CDR2 (germline): LNHDA, SQIVND (reference sequence). The CDR3 has 14 amino acids. After removal of 5 bases from V and 6 bases from J, the junction contained 3 bases not matched to a gene.

J is TRBJ2-3 and V is TRBV2, with 8 bases matching TRBD1. The CDR3 consists of 14 residues. V trimming: 6 bases; J trimming: 3 bases; junction bases outside the gene matches: 5. Germline loops: CDR1 SNHLY, CDR2 FYNNEI. CDR3 sequence (DNA): TGTGCCAGCAGACCGACAGGGGAAACAGATACGCAGTATTTT. Its protein is CASRPTGETDTQYF.

The chain carries TRBV5-1 and TRBJ2-3; 7 bases fit TRBD2. Germline loops: CDR1 SGHRS, CDR2 YFSETQ. V lost 0 bases, J lost 8 bases, and 9 bases stayed unmatched. This CDR3 contains 15 residues. The CDR3 DNA reads as TGCGCCAGCAGCTTGGCCGGCGGGGGTCCCGGTACGCAGTATTTT. Translated: CASSLAGGGPGTQYF. Drawing the rest from reference TRBV5-1 and TRBJ2-3, the complete variable domain is KAGVTQTPRYLIKTRGQQVTLSCSPISGHRSVSWYQQTPGQGLQFLFEYFSETQRNKGNFPGRFSGRQFSNSRSEMNVSTLELGDSALYLCASSLAGGGPGTQYFGPGTRLTVL.

This chain uses TRBV30 with TRBJ2-5; D perhaps matches TRBD2 (6 bases). Trimming removed 0 bases from V and 7 bases from J, with 12 bases in between. The germline V gene has CDR1 GTSNPN and CDR2 SVGIG (reference sequence). The length of the CDR3 is 13 residues. The CDR3 protein is CAWSVSAGGTQYF. CDR3 nucleotides: TGTGCCTGGAGTGTATCCGCCGGGGGGACCCAGTACTTC.

This clone was detected once. The chain carries TRBV28 and TRBJ2-1, with 7 bases identical to TRBD1. After removal of 6 bases from V and 7 bases from J, the junction contained 9 bases not matched to a gene. There are 14 residues in the CDR3. The V gene's germline CDR1 is MDHEN and CDR2 SYDVKM. The CDR3, as DNA: TGTGCCAGCAGACCCAGGGGGATAAGGAATGAGCAGTTCTTC. Translating it yields CASRPRGIRNEQFF.

The rearrangement joins TRBV10-3 to TRBJ2-2; weak D call: TRBD2 (5 bases). V lost 8 bases and J lost 4, with 8 bases in between. This CDR3 is 12 amino acids long. CDR1 ENHRY and CDR2 SYGVKD come from the germline V gene. The CDR3 reads CAILAGTGELFF. CDR3 nucleotide sequence: TGTGCCATCCTGGCGGGCACCGGGGAGCTGTTTTTT.

This clone turned up a few times. The V and J genes are TRBV2 and TRBJ2-3; TRBD2 matches at 9 bases. CDR1 and CDR2 from the germline V gene are SNHLY and FYNNEI. The CDR3 runs to 14 residues. The junction had 4 bases not matched to a gene; V was cut back by 7 bases and J by 2 bases. For the CDR3, the DNA is TGTGCCAGCAAGAGCGGGGGGTCCACAGATACGCAGTATTTT. Amino acid sequence: CASKSGGSTDTQYF.

As regards this clone: One end of the junction varies from germline; a read error may be responsible. The rearrangement links TRBV2 to TRBJ2-4; 8 bases fit TRBD2. CDR1 is SNHLY and CDR2 is FYNNEI in the germline V gene. The CDR3 length is 17 residues. CDR3 in DNA: TGTGCCAGCAGTGAAGTATCGCGGGGGGCCCTCAAAAACAGTCAGTACTTC. Its translation: CASSEVSRGALKNSQYF. Drawing the rest from reference TRBV2 and TRBJ2-4, the complete variable domain is EPEVTQTPSHQVTQMGQEVILRCVPISNHLYFYWYRQILGQKVEFLVSFYNNEISEKSEIFDDQFSVERPDGSNFTLKIRSTKLEDSAMYFCASSEVSRGALKNSQYFGAGTRLSVL.

The V call is TRBV6-1, the J call TRBJ1-4, with D possibly matching TRBD1 (5 bases). The CDR3 sequence is 16 residues long. The germline V and J ends were trimmed by 0 bases and 8 bases, with 16 bases remaining between them. Germline assignment: CDR1 MNHNS and CDR2 SASEGT. CDR3 sequence: CASSEAARRRGEKLFF. The CDR3, as DNA: TGTGCCAGCAGTGAAGCTGCTAGGAGACGGGGGGAAAAACTGTTTTTT.

This clone has more than one count but fewer than ten. The J gene is TRBJ1-2, the V gene TRBV7-8, with D hard to call. CDR1 and CDR2 from the germline V gene are SGHVS and FQNEAQ. V lost 5 bases and J 8 bases, leaving 21 bases between the germline ends. This CDR3 region has 15 residues. CDR3 in amino acids: CASSPGGGLTGGYTF. The CDR3 nucleotides are TGTGCCAGCAGCCCAGGCGGAGGGCTGACGGGGGGCTACACCTTC.

This clone was detected only a few times. V usage is TRBV11-2 and J usage is TRBJ2-5; no firm D call. The DNA end favors TRBJ2-7, so the J call may be wrong. The CDR3 runs to 15 residues. Germline V gives CDR1 SGHAT, CDR2 FQNNGV. CDR3 sequence (DNA): TGTGCCAGCACCCCCCAGCTTTTGGGCGATTACGAGCAGTACTTC. This codes for CASTPQLLGDYEQYF.

The rearrangement joins TRBV7-2 to TRBJ2-3, with 7 bases aligning to TRBD2. The J segment lost 5 bases and the V segment lost 6 bases, leaving 8 bases of the junction unmatched. Germline V CDR1 and CDR2: SGHTA, FQGNSA. This CDR3 region has 14 residues. The CDR3 region is CASRSGWGGDTQYF. The CDR3 DNA follows: TGTGCCAGCAGGTCTGGGTGGGGGGGAGATACGCAGTATTTT.

The CDR3 DNA reads TGTGCCAGCAGGAAAGACAGGGATGGGTCCTACGAGCAGTACTTC. As protein: CASRKDRDGSYEQYF. This chain joins TRBV2 and TRBJ2-5; 7 nucleotides match TRBD1. The J call may be faulty, since TRBJ2-7 better matches the DNA end. This CDR3 has 15 amino acids. CDR1 is SNHLY and CDR2 is FYNNEI in the germline V gene.

The chain links TRBV11-2 to TRBJ1-1; D possibly corresponds to TRBD1 (6 bases). Between the trimmed V and J ends, which lost 11 bases and 7 bases, there was a span of 11 bases. The V gene's germline CDR1 is SGHAT and CDR2 FQNNGV. The CDR3 extends over 10 amino acids. CDR3: CALTGFEAFF. CDR3 DNA: TGTGCCTTAACAGGGTTTGAAGCTTTCTTT.

The V call is TRBV19, the J call TRBJ1-3; D gene ambiguous. The CDR3 has 14 amino acids. Trimming stripped 3 bases from V and 4 bases from J, with 10 bases between. Germline V CDR1 and CDR2: LNHDA, SQIVND (reference sequence). CDR3 amino acids: CASSIRLPGNTIYF. The CDR3 DNA reads as TGTGCCAGTAGTATTCGTCTACCCGGAAACACCATATATTTT.